This T cell receptor beta chain was identified in a study of vaccination and CD4 T cells after COVID-19. Study in general: Spike peptides, overlapping and drawn from SARS-CoV-2, HCoV-NL63, HCoV-OC43 and HCoV-229E, were used to stimulate cells.

Described time point: late sampling 161 to 241 days after vaccination in a few convalescent patients. Stated treatment: 10-day PBMC culture with coronavirus spike peptide pools or control peptides (ViraFEST assay). Positive SARS-CoV-2 PCR tests in convalescent patients dated from March to December 2020, pre-Alpha, Beta and Delta. PBMC cultures, at two million cells per well, received about 9.4 IU/ml IL-2 and 10 ug/ml peptide pools. V trimming: 6 bases; J trimming: 4 bases; junction bases outside the gene matches: 5. The CDR3 runs 14 residues. CDR1 and CDR2 (germline): MNHNS, SASEGT. Cultured CD4+ T cell DNA underwent sequencing with the Oncomine TCR Beta short-read assay. TCRdb reanalysed the PCR reads using MiXCR and keeps one entry per CDR3 protein. Counted here are under 30,000 distinct CDR3 sequences, roughly 34% occurring once; the ten biggest clones make up roughly 3.5%. This clonotype was seen more than once but under ten times. No antigen is known for it.

The V gene is TRBV6-1, the J gene TRBJ2-7; 11 bases are shared with TRBD1. This sample comprised CD4+ T cells from blood, cultured in vitro, obtained about 7 months after SARS-CoV-2 vaccination. This clonotype originated in a human donor who had recovered from COVID-19. The CDR3 region is CASRPGQGVYEQYF. The CDR3 nucleotides are TGTGCCAGCAGGCCGGGACAGGGGGTTTACGAGCAGTACTTC.